There are a few counts of the clone carrying this TCR beta chain. The sample is drawn from a study of control samples from healthy donors and cancer patients. There are 22 residues in the CDR3. Looked up from germline, CDR1 is LGHNA and CDR2 is YSLEER. Trimming left V 0 bases short and J 1 base short, with 28 bases between. The data were produced by immunoSEQ multiplex PCR, yet TCRdb's version contains in-frame clones alone and is incomplete. Here the sample spans 40,000 to 65,000 clones, about 85% being singletons. V is TRBV4-3 and J is TRBJ1-5; maybe TRBD1 (5 bases). The sample consisted of PBMCs. This receptor was taken from a man aged 60 to 69 with head and neck cancer. CDR3 bases: TGCGCCAGCAGCCAAGACCCCCTTGGACAAGCTGGTTCGAGTGTCAGCAATCAGCCCCAGCATTTT. Encoded protein: CASSQDPLGQAGSSVSNQPQHF.